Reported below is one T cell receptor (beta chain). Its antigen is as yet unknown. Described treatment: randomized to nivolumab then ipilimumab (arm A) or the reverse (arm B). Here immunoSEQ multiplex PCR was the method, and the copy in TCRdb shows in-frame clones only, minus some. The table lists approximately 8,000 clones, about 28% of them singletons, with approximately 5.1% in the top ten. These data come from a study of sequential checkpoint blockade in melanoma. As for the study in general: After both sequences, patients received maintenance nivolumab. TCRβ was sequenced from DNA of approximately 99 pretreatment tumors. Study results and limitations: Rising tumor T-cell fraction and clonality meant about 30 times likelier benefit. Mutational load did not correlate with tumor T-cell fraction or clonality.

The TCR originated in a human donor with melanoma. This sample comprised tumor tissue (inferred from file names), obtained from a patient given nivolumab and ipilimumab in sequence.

CDR3 residues: CASSLAGGGSGELFF. CDR3 nucleotides: TGCGCCAGCAGCTTGGCCGGTGGAGGTTCCGGGGAGCTGTTTTTT. The V call is TRBV5-1, the J call TRBJ2-2, with TRBD2 as a possible D gene (5 bases). V lost 0 bases and J 6 bases, leaving 12 bases between the germline ends. The germline gives CDR1 SGHRS, CDR2 YFSETQ. This CDR3 is 15 amino acids long.